The subject of this entry is one TCR beta chain. Its antigen is as yet unknown. CFSE-labeled sorted T cells met regulatory or mature dendritic cells for less than 6 days. These data come from a study of regulatory dendritic cells for organ transplantation. Clones were read by immunoSEQ multiplex PCR, and TCRdb kept only the in-frame ones, dropping some. Among 15,000 to 20,000 clones, approximately 79% were seen once, and the ten largest hold around 3%. Unmatched junction bases numbered 6, after V lost 0 bases and J lost 4 bases. This CDR3 comprises 18 residues. Germline V CDR1 and CDR2: SGHKS, YYEKEE (reference sequence).

The TCR was taken from a human donor in good health. The sample consisted of memory CD4+ T cells from blood cultured with regulatory dendritic cells. Subset denoted: CD45RO+ memory T cells. This chain connects TRBV5-5 to TRBJ2-1; TRBD2 matches at 14 bases. The CDR3 loop is CASSLGTSGGPPYNEQFF. CDR3 nucleotides: TGTGCCAGCAGCTTGGGGACTAGCGGGGGGCCCCCATACAATGAGCAGTTCTTC.